The 29 T cell receptor beta chains below come from one sample, sequenced in a study of patients and donors after allogeneic stem cell transplantation. In TCRdb, the RT-PCR reads were re-called with MiXCR into one record per CDR3 protein. The sample lists roughly 200,000 distinct CDR3 sequences; 38% were seen once. The specimen was blood, either unsorted or a sorted T cell fraction (not recorded which). These TCRs come from a human donor who was either an allogeneic HSCT recipient or a stem cell or donor lymphocyte infusion donor (not recorded which). It is not recorded whose cells these are; they may come from a transplant donor.

The V gene is TRBV20-1, the J gene TRBJ2-7, with D uncertain. This CDR3 is 15 amino acids long. V shed 1 base and J shed 1 base, with 14 bases lying between them. Looked up from germline, CDR1 is DFQATT and CDR2 is SNEGSKA (reference sequence). The CDR3 loop reads CSARAAQPRSYEQYF. CDR3 nucleotides: TGCAGTGCTAGAGCGGCTCAGCCAAGGTCCTACGAGCAGTACTTC.

This clonotype was detected a few times. The J gene is TRBJ1-5, the V gene TRBV7-8; possibly TRBD1 for D (5 bases). V lost 5 bases, J lost 3 bases, and 14 bases lay in between. In germline, CDR1 is SGHVS, CDR2 FQNEAQ. This CDR3 contains 15 residues. CDR3 protein: CASSTGTSVNQPQHF. The CDR3 DNA reads TGTGCCAGCAGCACCGGGACTTCTGTCAATCAGCCCCAGCATTTT.

CDR3 nucleotides: TGCAGCGGGGACGGGGGGGCAGATACGCAGTATTTT. This encodes CSGDGGADTQYF. This chain links TRBV29-1 with TRBJ2-3; 8 bases align to TRBD2. Germline V gene sequence: CDR1 SQVTM, CDR2 ANQGSEA. Losses at the gene ends were 7 bases for V and 4 bases for J; bases not matched to a gene: 4. The CDR3 sequence is 12 residues long.

This rearrangement joins TRBV12-3 or TRBV12-4 to TRBJ2-1; weak D call: TRBD1 (6 bases). The CDR3 runs to 14 residues. Trimming shortened V by 6 bases and J by 3 bases, and 12 bases separated the two germline ends. The CDR3 reads CASRRTEGYNEQFF. CDR3 DNA sequence: TGTGCCAGCAGACGGACAGAGGGCTACAATGAGCAGTTCTTC.

For the CDR3, the DNA is TGTGCCAGCAGCCAGAGACCAGCCAGGGGATTCAATCAGCCCCAGCATTTT. It translates to CASSQRPARGFNQPQHF. This chain joins TRBV4-2 and TRBJ1-5, with a possible D match to TRBD1 (6 bases). The germline V gene has CDR1 LGHNA and CDR2 YNFKEQ. The CDR3 has 17 residues. The V end was cut by 3 bases, the J end by 3 bases, with 18 bases between.

The chain combines TRBV12-3 or TRBV12-4 with TRBJ2-2, with D possibly matching TRBD2 (5 bases). CDR3 length: 16 amino acids. Between the trimmed V and J ends, which lost 3 bases and 1 base, there was a span of 12 bases. CDR3 DNA sequence: TGTGCCAGCAGTTTGTCCCCGGGGTGGAACACCGGGGAGCTGTTTTTT. Protein product: CASSLSPGWNTGELFF.

In its sample, this clonotype was seen a few times. The gene calls are TRBV4-3 and TRBJ1-1; D possibly corresponds to TRBD1 (5 bases). Trimming cost V 1 base and J 5 bases, with 11 bases left between them. Germline CDR1 LGHNA, CDR2 YSLEER. The CDR3 sequence is 14 residues long. Here the CDR3 DNA reads TGCGCCAGCAGCCAAGGGGCGTGGGGGACTGAAGCTTTCTTT. This encodes CASSQGAWGTEAFF.

This clonotype was observed a few times. V is TRBV6-2 or TRBV6-3 and J is TRBJ1-5; perhaps TRBD1 as D (6 bases). The germline CDR1 and CDR2 sequences are MNHEY and SVGEGT. This CDR3 has 13 amino acids. V lost 0 bases and J 9 bases, leaving 9 bases between the germline ends. The CDR3 DNA follows: TGTGCCAGCAGTTACTCGAGAGGGGGGCCCCAGCATTTT. Its protein is CASSYSRGGPQHF.

This clonotype has a handful of counts. V gene TRBV4-2 combines with J gene TRBJ1-4; no reliable D call. With 4 bases removed from V and 5 bases from J, the gap between germline ends came to 8 bases. This CDR3 has 13 residues. CDR1 is LGHNA and CDR2 is YNFKEQ in the germline V gene. The CDR3 DNA reads as TGTGCCAGCAGCCTCGGGCCGAATGAAAAACTGTTTTTT. Translated, it gives CASSLGPNEKLFF.

The chain recombines TRBV9 with TRBJ2-1, with D possibly matching TRBD1 (5 bases). The CDR3 extends over 15 amino acids. Trimming stripped 0 bases from V and 0 bases from J, with 7 bases between. Per germline, CDR1 SGDLS and CDR2 YYNGEE. The CDR3 sequence is CASSVGGTSYNEQFF. Written as DNA, the CDR3 is TGTGCCAGCAGCGTAGGGGGCACCTCCTACAATGAGCAGTTCTTC.

The chain carries TRBV7-3 and TRBJ1-2; perhaps TRBD1 as D (6 bases). The ends were cut back, 5 bases at V and 3 bases at J, with 19 bases in the middle. Germline V gene lookup returns CDR1 SGHTA and CDR2 FQGTGA. This CDR3 region has 16 residues. The CDR3 DNA reads as TGTGCCAGCAGCCCGGGAGACAGGTCGCGCCACTATGGCTACACCTTC. This sequence encodes CASSPGDRSRHYGYTF.

V and J are TRBV9 and TRBJ2-1; D may match TRBD1 or TRBD2 (5 bases each). Germline CDR1 reads SGDLS; CDR2 reads YYNGEE. This CDR3 comprises 11 residues. The V end lost 5 bases, the J end lost 5 bases, and 5 bases lay between the germline ends. In DNA form, the CDR3 reads TGTGCCAGCAGGGGGGACAATGAGCAGTTCTTC. Translating gives CASRGDNEQFF. Variable domain in full (rest from reference TRBV9 and TRBJ2-1): DSGVTQTPKHLITATGQRVTLRCSPRSGDLSVYWYQQSLDQGLQFLIQYYNGEERAKGNILERFSAQQFPDLHSELNLSSLELGDSALYFCASRGDNEQFFGPGTRLTVL.

The gene calls are TRBV7-9 and TRBJ1-2, with no clear D. The V gene lost 4 bases and the J gene lost 5 bases, with 20 bases spanning the gap. The germline gives CDR1 SEHNR, CDR2 FQNEAQ (reference sequence). There are 16 residues in the CDR3. In nucleotides, the CDR3 is TGTGCCAGCAGCTCTCTTCTTTCGACGGTTTCTTATGGCTACACCTTC. Its protein is CASSSLLSTVSYGYTF.

This clonotype was counted between two and nine times. This chain uses TRBV5-1 with TRBJ1-3; D not certain. V shed 4 bases and J shed 1 base, with 6 bases lying between them. The CDR3 extends over 13 amino acids. The V gene's germline CDR1 is SGHRS and CDR2 YFSETQ. Written as DNA, the CDR3 is TGCGCCAGCAGCCCCCTGTCTGGAAACACCATATATTTT. Protein product: CASSPLSGNTIYF.

The V gene is TRBV14, the J gene TRBJ1-1; D is ambiguous. Germline lookup yields CDR1 SGHDN and CDR2 FVKESK. The CDR3 spans 13 residues. V lost 4 bases and J lost 2, with 8 bases in between. The chain's CDR3 is CASSRSLNTEAFF. CDR3 DNA sequence: TGTGCCAGCAGCCGAAGCCTTAACACTGAAGCTTTCTTT.

The chain employs TRBV5-1 and TRBJ2-5; 15 bases line up with TRBD2. V shed 4 bases and J 3 bases; nucleotides not matched to a gene: 4. The CDR3 totals 16 residues. The V gene's germline CDR1 is SGHRS and CDR2 YFSETQ. This CDR3 reads CASSTGTSGGKETQYF. CDR3 DNA: TGCGCCAGCAGCACCGGGACTAGCGGGGGGAAAGAGACCCAGTACTTC. The whole variable domain, remainder taken from reference TRBV5-1 and TRBJ2-5, is KAGVTQTPRYLIKTRGQQVTLSCSPISGHRSVSWYQQTPGQGLQFLFEYFSETQRNKGNFPGRFSGRQFSNSRSEMNVSTLELGDSALYLCASSTGTSGGKETQYFGPGTRLLVL.

The chain carries TRBV20-1 and TRBJ1-1; D unresolved. From germline, CDR1 is DFQATT and CDR2 SNEGSKA (reference sequence). The CDR3 spans 13 residues. The V and J ends lost 5 bases and 2 bases respectively, with 12 bases between them. This CDR3 is CSALSASNTEAFF. CDR3 bases: TGCAGTGCTTTATCGGCCTCCAACACTGAAGCTTTCTTT.

The genes are TRBV29-1 and TRBJ2-3, with TRBD2 matching 11 bases. The germline V gene has CDR1 SQVTM and CDR2 ANQGSEA. This CDR3 contains 14 residues. V lost 6 bases to trimming and J lost 4 bases; unmatched junction nucleotides: 6. CDR3 residues: CSVNSGGEADTQYF. CDR3 in DNA: TGCAGCGTGAATAGCGGGGGGGAAGCAGATACGCAGTATTTT.

This clonotype occurred many times. Compared with germline, one end of the junction differs, possibly owing to a read error. This chain joins TRBV5-1 and TRBJ1-1; D gene unclear. The CDR3 contains 13 residues. Germline V gene sequence: CDR1 SGHRS, CDR2 YFSETQ. Here the CDR3 reads CASSLRGNTEAFF. The CDR3 DNA is TGTGCCAGCAGTTTAAGAGGGAACACTGAAGCTTTCTTT.

This clonotype was observed a few times. The chain employs TRBV12-3 or TRBV12-4 and TRBJ1-5; D may be TRBD1 (5 bases). The CDR3 consists of 14 residues. Between the trimmed V and J ends, which lost 3 bases and 7 bases, there was a span of 13 bases. This chain's CDR3 is CASSFLDWGQPQHF. Here the CDR3 DNA reads TGTGCCAGCAGTTTCCTCGACTGGGGCCAGCCCCAGCATTTT.

The chain joins TRBV10-3 to TRBJ1-3; D might be TRBD1 (6 bases). The germline V gene encodes CDR1 ENHRY and CDR2 SYGVKD. The CDR3 is 14 residues long. V was pared by 8 bases and J by 5 bases, with 16 bases between. The CDR3 DNA sequence: TGTGCCATCCGGACCGAGGACAGCCGAAACACCATATATTTT. This codes for CAIRTEDSRNTIYF.

This clonotype was counted only a few times. The chain couples TRBV20-1 to TRBJ1-1, with TRBD1 identical over 7 bases. This CDR3 has 13 amino acids. CDR1 DFQATT and CDR2 SNEGSKA come from the germline V gene (reference sequence). CDR3 sequence: CITPHTGATEAFF. The CDR3, as DNA: TGCATCACTCCCCACACAGGGGCCACTGAAGCTTTCTTT.

This clonotype turned up a few times. CDR3 loop: CRCSVGYEQFF. The CDR3 DNA reads TGCAGATGCTCAGTGGGGTATGAGCAGTTCTTC. The V gene is TRBV20-1, the J gene TRBJ2-1, with D hard to call. CDR1 is DFQATT and CDR2 is SNEGSKA in the germline V gene (reference sequence). This CDR3 spans 11 amino acids.

There are a few counts of this clonotype. This rearrangement joins TRBV12-3 or TRBV12-4 to TRBJ2-7, with a possible D match to TRBD2 (6 bases). Trimming cost V 4 bases and J 4 bases, with 8 bases left between them. The CDR3 extends over 12 amino acids. The CDR3 sequence is CASSWGEYEQYF. For the CDR3, the DNA is TGTGCCAGCAGTTGGGGGGAATACGAGCAGTACTTC.

This clonotype was observed a handful of times. V gene TRBV20-1 combines with J gene TRBJ1-5; D is unresolved. Germline V gene sequence: CDR1 DFQATT, CDR2 SNEGSKA (reference sequence). Trimming cost V 4 bases and J 3 bases, with 7 bases left between them. CDR3 length: 12 residues. Here the CDR3 reads CSANSYNQPQHF. CDR3 sequence (DNA): TGCAGTGCTAACAGTTACAATCAGCCCCAGCATTTT.

This clonotype turned up a few times. The chain recombines TRBV29-1 with TRBJ1-1, with unresolved D. CDR3 length: 13 amino acids. In germline, CDR1 is SQVTM, CDR2 ANQGSEA. The V and J ends lost 4 bases and 0 bases respectively, with 9 bases between them. The CDR3 DNA follows: TGCAGCGTTGGGTGGCGGATGAACACTGAAGCTTTCTTT. Translation gives CSVGWRMNTEAFF.

This clonotype was recorded once. The V gene is TRBV20-1, the J gene TRBJ1-6; the D gene is possibly TRBD1 (5 bases). CDR1 is DFQATT, CDR2 SNEGSKA, per germline (reference sequence). Trimming shortened V by 5 bases and J by 7 bases, and 15 bases separated the two germline ends. CDR3 length: 14 residues. CDR3 amino acids: CSAPLDGANSPLHF. The CDR3 DNA sequence: TGCAGTGCTCCTCTCGACGGGGCGAATTCACCCCTCCACTTT.

This clonotype was recorded a few times. The chain employs TRBV11-2 and TRBJ2-3, with D uncertain. CDR1 is SGHAT and CDR2 is FQNNGV in the germline V gene. Trimming pared 2 bases from V and 6 bases from J, leaving 6 bases between. This CDR3 has 12 amino acids. The CDR3 DNA follows: TGTGCCAGCAGCTTACTACAGGATACGCAGTATTTT. Protein sequence: CASSLLQDTQYF.

In its sample, this clonotype was seen a few times. The chain recombines TRBV12-3 or TRBV12-4 with TRBJ1-2; D remains ambiguous. CDR3 size: 14 residues. The V gene lost 5 bases and the J gene lost 8 bases, with 18 bases spanning the gap. The CDR3 nucleotides are TGTGCCAGCAGTCCTTCCAGGTGGGTGGAAGGCTACACCTTC. Translation gives CASSPSRWVEGYTF.